This T cell receptor (beta chain) comes out of a study of vaccination and CD4 T cells after COVID-19. Study-level findings and limits: Convalescent patients showed a median around 90% of reactive clones that were seen only post-vaccination.

CDR1 and CDR2 from the germline V gene are MDHEN and SYDVKM. Trimming took 5 bases from V and 6 from J, leaving 13 bases between them. The CDR3 totals 13 residues. In the case of this clonotype: Its antigen is unknown.

Cultured CD4+ T cell DNA was sequenced using the Oncomine TCR Beta short-read assay. Genomic DNA was isolated from CD4+ T cells that had been cultured. TCRdb fed the PCR reads into MiXCR, producing one record per CDR3 protein. Here the sample spans over 9,000 distinct CDR3 sequences, around 37% being singletons. Treatment meaning: 10-day PBMC culture with coronavirus spike peptide pools or control peptides (ViraFEST assay). Gathering of the CD4+ T cells, from the unexposed donor, took place before the COVID-19 pandemic (2011-2018). Half-medium replacement with fresh IL-2 medium took place on days 3 and 7. Where cell yield allowed, unexposed-donor CD4+ T cells were probed with SARS-CoV-2 S/N and four cold-coronavirus spikes.

The chain has TRBV28 and TRBJ1-1, with D maybe TRBD1 (5 bases). The source material was CD4+ T cells from blood, cultured in vitro. This receptor was taken from a human donor in good health. The CDR3 loop reads CASSIRDWAEAFF. Written as DNA, the CDR3 is TGTGCCAGCAGTATCAGGGACTGGGCTGAAGCTTTCTTT.